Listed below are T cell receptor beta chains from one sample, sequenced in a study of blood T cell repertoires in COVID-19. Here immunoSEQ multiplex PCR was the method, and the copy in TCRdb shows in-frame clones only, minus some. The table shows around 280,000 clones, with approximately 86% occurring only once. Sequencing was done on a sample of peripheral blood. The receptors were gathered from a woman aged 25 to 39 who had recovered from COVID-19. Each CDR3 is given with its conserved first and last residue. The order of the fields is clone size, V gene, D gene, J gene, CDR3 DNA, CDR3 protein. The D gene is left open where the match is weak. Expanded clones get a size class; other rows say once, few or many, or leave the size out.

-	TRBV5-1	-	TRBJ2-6	TGCGCCAGCAGCTTTGGGGGGGGCTCCTCTGGGGCCAACGTCCTGACTTTC	CASSFGGGSSGANVLTF
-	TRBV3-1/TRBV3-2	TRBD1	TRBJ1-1	TGTGCCAGCAGCCGCCTGACAGGGGGCGGGAACACTGAAGCTTTCTTT	CASSRLTGGGNTEAFF
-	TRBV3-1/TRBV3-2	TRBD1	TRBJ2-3	TGTGCCAGCAGCGCCCATTCCGATTGGACAGGGGATTCGATCACGCAGTATTTT	CASSAHSDWTGDSITQYF
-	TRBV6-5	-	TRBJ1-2	TGTGCCAGCAGTCAGGGTTTATCCACCTTCCGTGGCTACACCTTC	CASSQGLSTFRGYTF
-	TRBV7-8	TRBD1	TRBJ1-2	TGTGCCAGCAGCGAAGGCCGGGACAGGGATGGCTACACCTTC	CASSEGRDRDGYTF
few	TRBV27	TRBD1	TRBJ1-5	TGTGCCAGCAGTATGGACAGGGGCGGGCAGCCCCAGCATTTT	CASSMDRGGQPQHF
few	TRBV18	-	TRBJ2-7	TGTGCCAGCTCACCACGGGGGGCCTACGAGCAGTACTTC	CASSPRGAYEQYF
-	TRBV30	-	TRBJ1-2	TGTGCCTGGAGTGAATCAGGAAACTATGGCTACACCTTC	CAWSESGNYGYTF
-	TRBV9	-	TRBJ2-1	TGTGCCAGCAGCCGTGGGACTTTGGGACGGTACAATGAGCAGTTCTTC	CASSRGTLGRYNEQFF
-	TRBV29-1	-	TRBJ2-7	TGCAGCGTCGCGGGCCAGAGCTCCTACGAGCAGTACTTC	CSVAGQSSYEQYF
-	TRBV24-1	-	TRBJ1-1	TGTGCCACCAGTTCCCCCGGGGCAGGGGATACTGAAGCTTTCTTT	CATSSPGAGDTEAFF
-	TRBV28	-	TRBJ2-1	TGTGCCAGCAGTTTTCCCCGATCCTCAGCGGACCTTAAAAACAATGAGCAGTTCTTC	CASSFPRSSADLKNNEQFF
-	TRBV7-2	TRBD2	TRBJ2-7	TGTGCCAGCAGCGTGGGACTAGCGGGAGGGCCCTACGAGCAGTACTTC	CASSVGLAGGPYEQYF
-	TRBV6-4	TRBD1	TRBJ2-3	TGTGCCAGCAGTGATGAGGGGGCCACAGATACGCAGTATTTT	CASSDEGATDTQYF
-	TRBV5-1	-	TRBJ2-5	TGCGCCAGCAGCTTGGTAGGAGGCCAGCAAGAGACCCAGTACTTC	CASSLVGGQQETQYF
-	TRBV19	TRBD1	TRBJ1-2	TGTGCCATCTCGCCGGACAGGGGGTTGTCCTACACCTTC	CAISPDRGLSYTF
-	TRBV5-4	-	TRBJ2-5	TGTGCCAGCAGCGGAGGACGAGGAGAGACCCAGTACTTC	CASSGGRGETQYF
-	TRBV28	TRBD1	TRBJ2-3	TGTGCCAGCAGTCCCGGGACAGGGAGCACAGATACGCAGTATTTT	CASSPGTGSTDTQYF
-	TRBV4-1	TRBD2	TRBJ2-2	TGCGCCAGCAGCCGCAACCCGGGACTAGCCACCGGGGAGCTGTTTTTT	CASSRNPGLATGELFF
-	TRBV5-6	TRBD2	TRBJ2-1	TGTGCCAGCAGCTTTTCGACTAGCGCCGTCCGGGAATTCTTC	CASSFSTSAVREFF
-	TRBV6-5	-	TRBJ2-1	TGTGCCAGCAGTTACCCGGGTTCCTACAATGAGCAGTTCTTC	CASSYPGSYNEQFF
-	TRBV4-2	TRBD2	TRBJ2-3	TGTGCCAGCAGACGACTAGCGGGGTACACAGATACGCAGTATTTT	CASRRLAGYTDTQYF
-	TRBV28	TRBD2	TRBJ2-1	TGTGCCAGCAGTATAGGGACTAGCGGGAAGTACAATGAGCAGTTCTTC	CASSIGTSGKYNEQFF
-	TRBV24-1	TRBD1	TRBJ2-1	TGTGCCACCAGTGAGACAGGGTCCTACAATGAGCAGTTCTTC	CATSETGSYNEQFF
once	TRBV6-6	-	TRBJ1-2	TGTGCCAGCAGTCAGACACCCCCAGGGGGCTACACCTTC	CASSQTPPGGYTF
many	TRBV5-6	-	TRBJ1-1	TGTGCCAGCAGCTTGGTGCAGGGGACTGAAGCTTTCTTT	CASSLVQGTEAFF
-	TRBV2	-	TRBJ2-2	TGTGCCAGCAGGGGAGGGGGTAACGGGGAGCTGTTTTTT	CASRGGGNGELFF
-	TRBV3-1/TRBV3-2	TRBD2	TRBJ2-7	TGTGCCAGCAGCGAAGGTACTAGCGGGGGTTACGAGCAGTACTTC	CASSEGTSGGYEQYF
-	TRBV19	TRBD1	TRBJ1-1	TGTGCCAGTAAAGGTCAGGGGGCCCAGAACACTGAAGCTTTCTTT	CASKGQGAQNTEAFF
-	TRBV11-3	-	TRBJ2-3	TGTGCCAGCAGCGATACCCCGGGGGTTACGCAGTATTTT	CASSDTPGVTQYF